This TCR beta chain was sequenced during a study of cytomegalovirus exposure and HLA in healthy donors. The V gene's germline CDR1 is LNHDA and CDR2 SQIVND (reference sequence). V was shortened by 3 bases and J by 3 bases, with 13 bases between the two germline ends. This CDR3 has 15 amino acids. Primers for the PCR totalled 60 Vbeta and 13 Jbeta. Generated by immunoSEQ multiplex PCR, the TCRdb table keeps only in-frame clones and is missing some. In the table there are 60,000 to 70,000 clones, around 81% of which are singletons. V and J are TRBV19 and TRBJ2-3; D is perhaps TRBD2 (6 bases). The receptor's source is a man aged 45-60 years in good health and CMV-seronegative. Sequencing input: PBMCs. DNA of the CDR3: TGTGCCAGTAGTATTTACGGGAGAGGGACAGATACGCAGTATTTT. This sequence encodes CASSIYGRGTDTQYF.